The source of this T cell receptor (beta chain) is a study of Graves' ophthalmopathy and Graves' hyperthyroidism. Germline CDR1 and CDR2: DFQATT and SNEGSKA (reference sequence). Trimming stripped 3 bases from V and 3 bases from J, with 10 bases between. The CDR3 is made up of 13 amino acids. Patients newly diagnosed with hyperthyroidism, under 2 months' duration, were aged 18 to 65, the study reports. Certain patients were not enrolled. These were patients with other autoimmune diseases, uncontrolled infections, pregnancy or lactation. RNA served as the template for amplifying TCR beta CDR3 regions. The workflow started with a first-round RT-PCR run with HTBI primers and then moved on to a second-round multiplex PCR. Each CDR3 protein gets one entry after TCRdb re-called the multiplex PCR reads with MiXCR. The sample has 500,000 to 600,000 distinct CDR3 sequences; approximately 35% are singletons.

This chain joins TRBV20-1 and TRBJ2-3; maybe TRBD2 (6 bases). This TCR was recovered from an adult man with Graves' hyperthyroidism. Sequencing was performed on peripheral blood or thyroid tissue (not recorded which). The CDR3 DNA reads TGCAGTGCTAGCGGGGGTGGGACAGATACGCAGTATTTT. It codes for CSASGGGTDTQYF.